These 8 T cell receptor beta chains share one sample of origin, sequenced in a study of blood T cell repertoires in COVID-19. Assay used: immunoSEQ multiplex PCR; TCRdb lists only in-frame clones, some missing. The sample lists 250,000 to 300,000 clones; about nine tenths were seen once. The sequenced sample consisted of PBMCs or T cells enriched from blood (not recorded which). The receptors shown here come from a woman in her 40s who had recovered from COVID-19.

This chain connects TRBV7-9 to TRBJ1-1; TRBD1 might be the D (6 bases). The germline CDR1 and CDR2 sequences are SEHNR and FQNEAQ (reference sequence). This CDR3 is 10 amino acids long. V lost 2 bases and J lost 11, with 6 bases in between. Here the CDR3 DNA reads TGTGCCAGCAGCTTACAGGGGGCTTTCTTT. Protein: CASSLQGAFF.

The CDR3 here is CASSYTNYGYTF. For the CDR3, the DNA is TGTGCCAGCAGTTATACTAACTATGGCTACACCTTC. This chain uses TRBV6-5 with TRBJ1-2; D is unclear. The CDR3 length is 12 residues. Germline V gene data show CDR1 as MNHEY and CDR2 as SVGAGI. Trimming took 3 bases from V and 0 from J, leaving 2 bases between them.

V usage is TRBV5-1 and J usage is TRBJ2-5, with TRBD1 matching 8 bases. Germline CDR1 reads SGHRS; CDR2 reads YFSETQ. The CDR3 is 15 amino acids. Trimming took 4 bases from V and 5 from J; bases not matched to a gene: 10. CDR3 DNA: TGCGCCAGCAGCCCTAATGGACAGGGAAGGGAGACCCAGTACTTC. Its translation is CASSPNGQGRETQYF.

In regard to this clone: The sample holds other DNA sequences that translate to the same CDR3. The chain recombines TRBV5-6 with TRBJ1-2; the D is unclear. The germline gives CDR1 SGHDT, CDR2 YYEEEE. This CDR3 is built from 12 residues. The germline V and J ends were trimmed by 2 bases and 3 bases, with 5 bases remaining between them. The CDR3 is CASSLRDYGYTF. DNA for the CDR3: TGTGCCAGCAGCTTACGGGACTATGGCTACACCTTC.

This chain uses TRBV7-2 with TRBJ2-1; TRBD2 aligns across 7 bases. Germline V gene sequence: CDR1 SGHTA, CDR2 FQGNSA. V lost 7 bases to trimming and J lost 8 bases; unmatched junction nucleotides: 14. There are 15 residues in the CDR3. DNA of the CDR3: TGTGCCAGCACCGTACTAGCGAGACTCGGGCATGAGCAGTTCTTC. As protein: CASTVLARLGHEQFF.

In this sample, this clone turned up once. The genes are TRBV12-5 and TRBJ1-5; D is unclear. The V gene's germline CDR1 is LGHNT and CDR2 FRNRAP. V was clipped by 3 bases and J by 8 bases, with 8 bases between them. The CDR3 length is 12 residues. CDR3 DNA: TGTGCTAGTGGTTTAGACGAGGAGCCCCAGCATTTT. The encoded protein is CASGLDEEPQHF.

The chain couples TRBV30 to TRBJ1-4; 9 nucleotides match TRBD1. This CDR3 is 16 amino acids long. Germline V CDR1 and CDR2: GTSNPN, SVGIG (reference sequence). Unmatched junction bases numbered 6, after V lost 2 bases and J lost 2 bases. CDR3 residues: CAWSSATGGTNEKLFF. As DNA, the CDR3 is TGTGCCTGGAGTTCGGCGACAGGGGGTACTAATGAAAAACTGTTTTTT. The whole variable domain, filled in from reference TRBV30 and TRBJ1-4, reads SQTIHQWPATLVQPVGSPLSLECTVEGTSNPNLYWYRQAAGRGLQLLFYSVGIGQISSEVPQNLSASRPQDRQFILSSKKLLLSDSGFYLCAWSSATGGTNEKLFFGSGTQLSVL.

The V and J genes are TRBV4-1 and TRBJ2-4; 12 positions agree with TRBD2. The CDR3 loop spans 19 amino acids. CDR1 MGHRA and CDR2 YSYEKL come from the germline V gene. The J segment lost 0 bases and the V segment lost 3 bases, leaving 9 bases of the junction unmatched. DNA of the CDR3: TGCGCCAGCAGCCATGAACCTAGCGGGGGGGGACCAGCCAAAAACATTCAGTACTTC. Translation gives CASSHEPSGGGPAKNIQYF.